The rows below give T cell receptor beta chains drawn from one sample of a study of blood T cell repertoires in COVID-19. Sequencing used immunoSEQ multiplex PCR; TCRdb keeps in-frame clones, though not all of them. This table has around 58,000 clones, over 75% appearing once. The sample was peripheral blood. These receptors all stem from a human donor in a cohort sampled during active COVID-19. Both conserved end residues are part of each CDR3. The D gene is left open where the match is weak. Size values are once, few and many counts, or a class for expanded clones, and some rows have none.

v_gene	d_gene	abundance	len	j_gene	CDR3nt	CDR3aa
TRBV11-2	NA	NA	13	TRBJ1-1	TGTGCCAGCAGCACCAGGAGGGACACTGAAGCTTTCTTT	CASSTRRDTEAFF
TRBV2	NA	NA	19	TRBJ1-3	TGTGCCAGCAGTGAAGGCCAGGGGTTTAGTTTGAGATCTGGAAACACCATATATTTT	CASSEGQGFSLRSGNTIYF
TRBV9	TRBD2	NA	17	TRBJ2-3	TGTGCCAGCAGCGTAGGCACCCTAGCGGGGGGGACAGATACGCAGTATTTT	CASSVGTLAGGTDTQYF
TRBV24-1	NA	NA	19	TRBJ1-2	TGTGCCACCAGTGATTTCTCACTTGGGGGGGGGCCTGATAACTATGGCTACACCTTC	CATSDFSLGGGPDNYGYTF
TRBV5-4	NA	NA	15	TRBJ2-1	TGTGCCAGCAGCCTCAGCGGGCCGGCCTACAATGAGCAGTTCTTC	CASSLSGPAYNEQFF
TRBV6-2/TRBV6-3	TRBD1	NA	15	TRBJ1-1	TGTGCCAGCAGTTACCCGAGGGGGCTGGACACTGAAGCTTTCTTT	CASSYPRGLDTEAFF
TRBV13	NA	NA	15	TRBJ1-1	TGTGCCAGCAGCTTAGACCTGGGGGCGAACACTGAAGCTTTCTTT	CASSLDLGANTEAFF
TRBV28	NA	NA	15	TRBJ2-1	TGTGCCAGCAGTCCATGGGGGGGCACCTACAATGAGCAGTTCTTC	CASSPWGGTYNEQFF
TRBV7-3	NA	NA	17	TRBJ1-1	TGTGCCAGCAGCTCCTGGAGCAGCCCGACAGGGAACACTGAAGCTTTCTTT	CASSSWSSPTGNTEAFF
TRBV18	NA	NA	14	TRBJ1-1	TGTGCCAGCTCACTCAATAACAGGGACACTGAAGCTTTCTTT	CASSLNNRDTEAFF
TRBV23-1	TRBD1	NA	16	TRBJ1-1	TGCGCCAGCAGTCCTAATCCAGGGCAGGGGGCGGCTGAAGCTTTCTTT	CASSPNPGQGAAEAFF
TRBV6-5	TRBD1	NA	13	TRBJ1-1	TGTGCCAGCAGTTACTCGACAGGGACTGAAGCTTTCTTT	CASSYSTGTEAFF
TRBV29-1	NA	NA	12	TRBJ1-1	TGCAGCGTTTCCAGCGGGAGCACTGAAGCTTTCTTT	CSVSSGSTEAFF
TRBV29-1	NA	NA	13	TRBJ2-5	TGCAGCGTTGTTGTCGGGGTCCAAGAGACCCAGTACTTC	CSVVVGVQETQYF
TRBV6-5	TRBD2	NA	15	TRBJ2-7	TGTGCCAGCAGTTCAACCAGCGGGGGGGCTGGCGAGCAGTACTTC	CASSSTSGGAGEQYF
TRBV5-1	TRBD2	NA	14	TRBJ2-4	TGCGCCAGCAGCTTGGGAGCGGGGGAAAACATTCAGTACTTC	CASSLGAGENIQYF
TRBV10-3	NA	NA	14	TRBJ1-2	TGTGCCATCAGTCAACAGGGATTGAACTATGGCTACACCTTC	CAISQQGLNYGYTF
TRBV15	TRBD2	NA	16	TRBJ2-1	TGTGCCACCAGCAGAGGACTAGCGGGGGGCTACAATGAGCAGTTCTTC	CATSRGLAGGYNEQFF
TRBV4-1	TRBD1	NA	18	TRBJ1-5	TGCGCCAGCAGCCAAGGAATGACAGGGGGATGGGAAAGTCAGCCCCAGCATTTT	CASSQGMTGGWESQPQHF
TRBV18	NA	NA	13	TRBJ1-1	TGTGCCAGCTCACCAACAGGGAACACTGAAGCTTTCTTT	CASSPTGNTEAFF
TRBV5-5	TRBD1	NA	15	TRBJ1-2	TGTGCCAGCAGCTTTGGGACAGGGGGCAACTATGGCTACACCTTC	CASSFGTGGNYGYTF
TRBV7-2	NA	NA	16	TRBJ1-6	TGTGCCAGCAGGTCCCTCGGGGGATCTTATAATTCACCCCTCCACTTT	CASRSLGGSYNSPLHF
TRBV2	TRBD1	NA	14	TRBJ2-2	TGTGCCAGCGCGACAGGGGGGAACACCGGGGAGCTGTTTTTT	CASATGGNTGELFF
TRBV27	TRBD1	NA	15	TRBJ1-2	TGTGCCAGCAGACGGACAGGGGGTAAACAGGATGGCTACACCTTC	CASRRTGGKQDGYTF
TRBV6-2/TRBV6-3	NA	NA	15	TRBJ1-2	TGTGCCAGCAGTTACTCGTCAGGGACTCTGTATGGCTACACCTTC	CASSYSSGTLYGYTF
TRBV7-2	TRBD1	NA	16	TRBJ1-4	TGTGCCAGCAGCTTAGACAGGGGAAGGACTAATGAAAAACTGTTTTTT	CASSLDRGRTNEKLFF
TRBV4-3	NA	few	16	TRBJ2-2	TGCGCCAGCAGCCAAGACTTGCCCGAGGAAGCCGGGGAGCTGTTTTTT	CASSQDLPEEAGELFF
TRBV7-2	TRBD2	NA	16	TRBJ2-1	TGTGCCAGCAGCCGCGGGGGACTAGCGGGGGGGCGTGAGCAGTTCTTC	CASSRGGLAGGREQFF
TRBV19	NA	NA	13	TRBJ2-7	TGTGCCAGTAGTACCTTACAGGGATTCGAGCAGTACTTC	CASSTLQGFEQYF
TRBV18	NA	NA	15	TRBJ1-5	TGTGCCAGCTCACCTACCGGACAGATCAATCAGCCCCAGCATTTT	CASSPTGQINQPQHF
TRBV3-1/TRBV3-2	TRBD2	NA	15	TRBJ2-7	TGTGCCAGCAGCCTCGGACTAGCGGGACCCTACGAGCAGTACTTC	CASSLGLAGPYEQYF
TRBV2	NA	NA	15	TRBJ2-1	TGTGCCAGCAGTGTAGACTCGAGCGCCGTCAATGAGCAGTTCTTC	CASSVDSSAVNEQFF
TRBV14	NA	NA	16	TRBJ1-4	TGTGCCAGCAGCCAAGTAGCGGGGCTCGCTAATGAAAAACTGTTTTTT	CASSQVAGLANEKLFF
TRBV30	TRBD1	NA	14	TRBJ2-3	TGTGCCTGGAGTCCGGGACAGGGGGCAGATACGCAGTATTTT	CAWSPGQGADTQYF
TRBV6-6	TRBD1	NA	14	TRBJ1-2	TGTGCCAGCAGACCCAACAGGGGAGTTGGAGGCTACACCTTC	CASRPNRGVGGYTF
TRBV7-2	TRBD1	NA	14	TRBJ1-6	TGTGCCAGCAGCTGGGGACAGTCAAGGTCACCCCTCCACTTT	CASSWGQSRSPLHF
TRBV5-1	NA	NA	14	TRBJ2-3	TGCGCCAGCAGCTTGAACGGTCTGACAGATACGCAGTATTTT	CASSLNGLTDTQYF
TRBV5-6	NA	few	13	TRBJ2-7	TGTGCCAGCAGCGTACAGGACGAATACGAGCAGTACTTC	CASSVQDEYEQYF
TRBV25-1	TRBD1	NA	17	TRBJ2-5	TGTGCCAGCAGTGTCTCCCGGGGGGACAGGGTAATTGAGACCCAGTACTTC	CASSVSRGDRVIETQYF
TRBV4-1	TRBD2	NA	16	TRBJ2-2	TGCGCCAGCAGCCAGCGGGGGGCTGATCCCACCGGGGAGCTGTTTTTT	CASSQRGADPTGELFF
TRBV5-1	TRBD1	NA	16	TRBJ2-5	TGCGCCAGCAGCCTAGGGGACAGAAGTTCCCAAGAGACCCAGTACTTC	CASSLGDRSSQETQYF
TRBV24-1	TRBD1	NA	18	TRBJ2-3	TGTGCCACCAGTGATGCCCGGACAGGGGGCCCTTATGGGGATACGCAGTATTTT	CATSDARTGGPYGDTQYF
TRBV5-8	NA	NA	15	TRBJ2-1	TGTGCCAGCAGCTCCTATTTACGATTATACAATGAGCAGTTCTTC	CASSSYLRLYNEQFF
TRBV6-2/TRBV6-3	NA	NA	15	TRBJ2-7	TGTGCCAGCACCCCCGACAGGCCCTTGACGGGGGAGCAGTACTTC	CASTPDRPLTGEQYF
TRBV15	TRBD2	NA	15	TRBJ2-3	TGTGCCACCAGCAGAGACGCGGGGGGGCAAGTTACGCAGTATTTT	CATSRDAGGQVTQYF
TRBV6-4	TRBD1	NA	15	TRBJ2-2	TGTGCCAGCAGTGAGAGTGACAGGGAAACCGGGGAGCTGTTTTTT	CASSESDRETGELFF
TRBV2	TRBD1	few	14	TRBJ1-4	TGTGCCAGCACTGAGGGACAGGGGAGTGAAAAACTGTTTTTT	CASTEGQGSEKLFF
TRBV6-5	NA	NA	14	TRBJ2-7	TGTGCCAGCAGTTACTACAGGGTCGCCTACGAGCAGTACTTC	CASSYYRVAYEQYF